A single sample gave rise to the 15 T cell receptor beta chains below, sequenced in a study of blood T cell repertoires in COVID-19. The assay was immunoSEQ multiplex PCR, and TCRdb's table has in-frame clones only and misses some. The sample consists of approximately 140,000 clones, around 88% of them appearing once. The sequenced sample was peripheral blood. The receptors were sampled from a man aged 50 or older with active or convalescent COVID-19.

This chain links TRBV5-4 with TRBJ1-5; D remains unclear. The length of the CDR3 is 14 residues. The ends were cut back, 0 bases at V and 5 bases at J, with 9 bases in the middle. Germline V gives CDR1 SGHNT, CDR2 YYREEE (reference sequence). In DNA form, the CDR3 reads TGTGCCAGCAGCTTGGCCGGTCCCGATCAGCCCCAGCATTTT. Translated, it gives CASSLAGPDQPQHF. Full variable domain (missing parts from reference TRBV5-4 and TRBJ1-5): ETGVTQSPTHLIKTRGQQVTLRCSSQSGHNTVSWYQQALGQGPQFIFQYYREEENGRGNFPPRFSGLQFPNYSSELNVNALELDDSALYLCASSLAGPDQPQHFGDGTRLSIL.

The chain carries TRBV4-1 and TRBJ1-5; D might be TRBD1 (6 bases). The CDR3 contains 15 residues. Trimming cost V 1 base and J 4 bases, with 11 bases left between them. Germline CDR1 and CDR2: MGHRA and YSYEKL. CDR3 protein: CASSQGDNRNQPQHF. The CDR3 nucleotides are TGCGCCAGCAGCCAAGGGGACAACCGTAATCAGCCCCAGCATTTT.

V usage is TRBV27 and J usage is TRBJ1-5, with 8 nucleotides matching TRBD1. The trim removed 0 bases at V and 6 bases at J, leaving 10 bases unmatched. This CDR3 has 17 amino acids. From germline, CDR1 is MNHEY and CDR2 SMNVEV (reference sequence). This CDR3 is CASSLSFRPGGRQPQHF. CDR3 DNA sequence: TGTGCCAGCAGTTTATCTTTTCGGCCAGGGGGCCGTCAGCCCCAGCATTTT.

V and J are TRBV5-4 and TRBJ2-5; TRBD2 matches 8 bases. V trimming: 3 bases; J trimming: 5 bases; junction bases outside the gene matches: 24. The germline V gene encodes CDR1 SGHNT and CDR2 YYREEE (reference sequence). The CDR3 runs to 20 residues. The chain's CDR3 is CASSSPLAPSGQRSRETQYF. The CDR3 bases are TGTGCCAGCAGCTCCCCCCTGGCGCCTAGCGGGCAAAGAAGTAGGGAGACCCAGTACTTC.

J is TRBJ2-3 and V is TRBV4-1, with D tentatively TRBD2 (6 bases). CDR1 is MGHRA, CDR2 YSYEKL, per germline. The CDR3 loop spans 15 amino acids. V was trimmed by 3 bases and J by 2 bases, leaving 12 bases between them. CDR3 nucleotides: TGCGCCAGCAGCCAGGTATTAGCGGACACAGATACGCAGTATTTT. Amino acid sequence: CASSQVLADTDTQYF.

The chain joins TRBV11-2 to TRBJ2-3, with 7 bases identical to TRBD2. The CDR3 extends over 16 amino acids. The ends lost 3 bases at V and 2 bases at J; junction bases unmatched: 8. The germline V gene encodes CDR1 SGHAT and CDR2 FQNNGV. CDR3 residues: CASSLRAGTNTDTQYF. CDR3 sequence (DNA): TGTGCCAGCAGCTTGCGAGCGGGAACCAACACAGATACGCAGTATTTT.

The rearrangement joins TRBV12-3 or TRBV12-4 to TRBJ1-1; 8 bases line up with TRBD1. V was pared by 6 bases and J by 8 bases, with 5 bases of the junction left unmatched. The CDR3 runs 12 residues. This CDR3 reads CASSYGQGEAFF. CDR3 nucleotide sequence: TGTGCCAGCAGCTACGGACAGGGAGAAGCTTTCTTT.

The genes are TRBV9 and TRBJ2-3; D call uncertain. Germline V gene sequence: CDR1 SGDLS, CDR2 YYNGEE. The V end was cut by 0 bases, the J end by 0 bases, with 8 bases between. CDR3 size: 15 residues. CDR3 residues: CASSVGASSTDTQYF. DNA for the CDR3: TGTGCCAGCAGCGTAGGGGCTTCTAGCACAGATACGCAGTATTTT.

This clone was observed once. The chain carries TRBV5-1 and TRBJ2-7, with D perhaps TRBD2 (6 bases). CDR1 is SGHRS, CDR2 YFSETQ, per germline. The CDR3 is 13 residues long. The V and J ends lost 0 bases and 12 bases respectively, with 16 bases between them. CDR3 nucleotide sequence: TGCGCCAGCAGCTTGGAGGGCAGCGGGCAAGTGTACTTC. This encodes CASSLEGSGQVYF.

This chain links TRBV27 with TRBJ1-2, with D possibly being TRBD1 (6 bases). V lost 7 bases, J lost 4 bases, and 13 bases lay in between. CDR3 length: 13 residues. CDR1 is MNHEY and CDR2 is SMNVEV in the germline V gene (reference sequence). The CDR3 is CASTLRGAYGYTF. CDR3 DNA: TGTGCCAGCACCCTTCGGGGGGCCTATGGCTACACCTTC.

CDR3 nucleotides: TGTGCCAGCAGCCGACTAGCGGGAGGGTACAATGAGCAGTTCTTC. Translation gives CASSRLAGGYNEQFF. The chain employs TRBV11-2 and TRBJ2-1, with 14 bases fitting TRBD2. V dropped 5 bases and J dropped 4; count of bases not matched to a gene: 1. The germline V gene has CDR1 SGHAT and CDR2 FQNNGV. The CDR3 covers 15 residues.

This chain links TRBV3-1 (or the pseudogene TRBV3-2) with TRBJ1-2; D unresolved. Trimming took 0 bases from V and 4 from J, leaving 15 bases between them. Germline loops: CDR1 LGHDT, CDR2 YNNKEL (reference sequence). This CDR3 comprises 16 residues. The CDR3: CASSQDQGVVGYGYTF. In DNA, the CDR3 is TGTGCCAGCAGCCAAGATCAAGGAGTGGTCGGCTATGGCTACACCTTC.

The gene calls are TRBV5-5 and TRBJ2-7; 11 bases are a match to TRBD2. This CDR3 is 17 amino acids long. V lost 2 bases to trimming and J lost 6 bases; unmatched junction nucleotides: 13. CDR1 and CDR2 from the germline V gene are SGHKS and YYEKEE (reference sequence). Here the CDR3 reads CASSFSGGAEGPIEQYF. Here the CDR3 DNA reads TGTGCCAGCAGCTTTAGCGGGGGGGCCGAGGGTCCGATCGAGCAGTACTTC.

V and J are TRBV4-3 and TRBJ1-4, with unresolved D. CDR3 length: 15 amino acids. Looked up from germline, CDR1 is LGHNA and CDR2 is YSLEER. Trimming stripped 0 bases from V and 12 bases from J, with 17 bases between. The CDR3 protein is CASSQEYHGGSELFF. The CDR3 DNA follows: TGCGCCAGCAGCCAAGAATATCACGGAGGATCGGAACTGTTTTTT.

The CDR3 is CASSIQGGSSYEQYF. The CDR3 bases are TGTGCCAGCAGCATTCAGGGAGGGAGCTCCTACGAGCAGTACTTC. This chain joins TRBV7-2 and TRBJ2-7, with 7 bases matching TRBD2. Per the germline V gene, CDR1 is SGHTA and CDR2 is FQGNSA. V lost 5 bases to trimming and J lost 0 bases; unmatched junction nucleotides: 7. This CDR3 contains 15 residues.